One sample yielded the 21 T cell receptor beta chains listed below, sequenced in a study of blood T cell repertoires in COVID-19 (dated by TCRdb to 2019 to 2021). The library was prepared using the immunoSEQ multiplex PCR assay. Imported from immuneACCESS, the table was reduced by TCRdb to in-frame sequences with V and J called. These copies leave out some clones; in studies compared against another copy, an unresolved V gene accounts for under half, and the cause of the remainder is not known. Present in this sample are about 220,000 clones, approximately 90% of which were seen just once. The top ten hold approximately 3.5% of the sample. The sequenced sample was PBMCs or T cells enriched from blood (not recorded which). Receptor source: a woman aged 18-29 years in a cohort exposed to, infected with or recovered from COVID-19 (not recorded which).

The chain has TRBV30 and TRBJ2-5; TRBD2 might be the D (5 bases). The V end lost 2 bases, the J end lost 5 bases, and 15 bases lay between the germline ends. The CDR3 has 14 residues. Germline lookup yields CDR1 GTSNPN and CDR2 SVGIG (reference sequence). The DNA of the CDR3 is TGTGCCTGGAGTATAGGAGGCCCGGGTGAGACCCAGTACTTC. It translates to CAWSIGGPGETQYF. Looking up the rest from reference TRBV30 and TRBJ2-5 gives the full variable domain: SQTIHQWPATLVQPVGSPLSLECTVEGTSNPNLYWYRQAAGRGLQLLFYSVGIGQISSEVPQNLSASRPQDRQFILSSKKLLLSDSGFYLCAWSIGGPGETQYFGPGTRLLVL.

The rearrangement joins TRBV19 to TRBJ1-5; a weak D match, TRBD1 (5 bases). V lost 0 bases to trimming and J lost 3 bases, with 12 bases between them. CDR3 length: 16 amino acids. CDR1 and CDR2 from the germline V gene are LNHDA and SQIVND (reference sequence). Written as DNA, the CDR3 is TGTGCCAGTAGTATAGATCAGGGAGGCAACAATCAGCCCCAGCATTTT. It is translated as CASSIDQGGNNQPQHF.

The chain is built from TRBV3-1 (or the pseudogene TRBV3-2) and TRBJ1-6, with D possibly matching TRBD1 (6 bases). Between the trimmed V and J ends, which lost 4 bases and 8 bases, there was a span of 9 bases. This CDR3 has 13 residues. Germline CDR1 is LGHDT and CDR2 is YNNKEL (reference sequence). The CDR3 region is CASSRDTHSPLHF. CDR3 in DNA: TGTGCCAGCAGCCGGGACACTCATTCACCCCTCCACTTT.

A single count supports this clone. The chain combines TRBV6-6 with TRBJ1-5; TRBD1 is a possible D gene (6 bases). V lost 4 bases to trimming and J lost 5 bases, with 15 bases between them. The CDR3 spans 15 residues. Germline V gene data show CDR1 as MNHNY and CDR2 as SVGAGI (reference sequence). CDR3 nucleotide sequence: TGTGCCAGCAGTTCGCGGGCCAGGGGAGATCAGCCCCAGCATTTT. Its translation: CASSSRARGDQPQHF.

The V gene is TRBV11-1, the J gene TRBJ2-1; 8 bases agree with TRBD2. V lost 1 base, J lost 7 bases, and 6 bases stayed unmatched. This CDR3 has 15 residues. Germline CDR1 and CDR2: SGHAT and FQDESV (reference sequence). The chain's CDR3 is CASSLVGTRGNEQFF. CDR3 DNA: TGTGCCAGCAGCTTAGTCGGGACTAGAGGTAATGAGCAGTTCTTC.

The chain joins TRBV5-1 to TRBJ2-3; a possible D gene is TRBD1 (7 bases). The CDR3 loop spans 16 amino acids. Germline CDR1 and CDR2: SGHRS and YFSETQ. V was cut by 5 bases and J by 4 bases, with 20 bases left in between. DNA for the CDR3: TGCGCCAGCAGACCCGAAGGAGGGGGCGGTGCAGATACGCAGTATTTT. This translates into CASRPEGGGGADTQYF.

J is TRBJ2-5 and V is TRBV13, with TRBD1 matching 9 bases. Germline V gene lookup returns CDR1 PRHDT and CDR2 FYEKMQ (reference sequence). The CDR3 has 15 amino acids. The V segment lost 1 base and the J segment 1 base; nucleotides outside the gene matches: 1. The CDR3 region has the DNA TGTGCCAGCAGCTTAGCGACAGGGGGCCAAGAGACCCAGTACTTC. This gives the protein CASSLATGGQETQYF.

This clone occurred once. The chain employs TRBV6-1 and TRBJ1-5, with no clear D. This CDR3 contains 14 residues. Germline V gene lookup returns CDR1 MNHNS and CDR2 SASEGT. The V end was cut by 2 bases, the J end by 7 bases, with 12 bases between. In DNA, the CDR3 is TGTGCCAGCAGTGAAACTGACACGGGACAGCCCCAGCATTTT. It translates to CASSETDTGQPQHF.

The chain carries TRBV19 and TRBJ2-7, with 7 bases lining up with TRBD1. Germline CDR1 and CDR2: LNHDA and SQIVND (reference sequence). Germline trimming cut 4 bases from V and 3 bases from J; bases unmatched to any gene: 0. This CDR3 has 12 residues. The DNA of the CDR3 is TGTGCCAGTAGTAGACAGGGCTACGAGCAGTACTTC. This sequence encodes CASSRQGYEQYF.

This chain connects TRBV10-2 to TRBJ1-6; D is unresolved. Trimming shortened V by 11 bases and J by 0 bases, and 11 bases separated the two germline ends. The CDR3 runs 14 residues. CDR1 WSHSY and CDR2 SAAADI come from the germline V gene. CDR3 sequence (DNA): TGCGCCGGGTCTGACAACTCCTATAATTCACCCCTCCACTTT. Translation gives CAGSDNSYNSPLHF.

CDR3 in amino acids: CASSLHQGAITEAFF. CDR3 nucleotide sequence: TGTGCCAGCAGCCTCCACCAGGGGGCAATCACTGAAGCTTTCTTT. The chain employs TRBV27 and TRBJ1-1; TRBD1 matches 8 bases. The CDR3 length is 15 residues. Germline CDR1 is MNHEY and CDR2 is SMNVEV (reference sequence). Losses at the gene ends were 6 bases for V and 4 bases for J; bases not matched to a gene: 10.

This clone was found once. The chain employs TRBV6-1 and TRBJ1-2, with TRBD1 as a possible D gene (5 bases). Germline V gives CDR1 MNHNS, CDR2 SASEGT. This CDR3 comprises 15 residues. V was clipped by 0 bases and J by 5 bases, with 13 bases between them. CDR3 in amino acids: CASSEALLSGYGYTF. In nucleotides, the CDR3 is TGTGCCAGCAGTGAAGCGCTTTTGTCAGGGTATGGCTACACCTTC.

Here the CDR3 reads CASSQGREGYTF. The CDR3 DNA sequence: TGTGCCAGCAGCCAAGGCAGGGAAGGCTACACCTTC. The chain is built from TRBV4-2 and TRBJ1-2; weak D call: TRBD1 (5 bases). The CDR3 consists of 12 residues. Germline loops: CDR1 LGHNA, CDR2 YNFKEQ. Trimming stripped 1 base from V and 8 bases from J, with 8 bases between.

The chain links TRBV5-1 to TRBJ2-3; 12 nucleotides line up with TRBD2. J was trimmed by 4 bases and V by 0 bases; bases with no gene match: 6. Germline values: CDR1 SGHRS, CDR2 YFSETQ. CDR3 length: 17 amino acids. CDR3 DNA sequence: TGCGCCAGCAGCTTGGTTCTAGCGGGGGGGAGTGCAGATACGCAGTATTTT. Encoded protein: CASSLVLAGGSADTQYF.

The J gene is TRBJ1-3, the V gene TRBV28; 7 bases line up with TRBD1. CDR1 is MDHEN, CDR2 SYDVKM, per germline. Unmatched junction bases numbered 6, after V lost 6 bases and J lost 1 base. The CDR3 is 15 residues long. The CDR3 reads CASSRQGGSGNTIYF. DNA of the CDR3: TGTGCCAGCAGCCGACAGGGTGGGTCTGGAAACACCATATATTTT.

The sample holds one count of this clone. This chain links TRBV5-1 with TRBJ2-2; 8 positions match TRBD1. CDR3 length equals 13 residues. Trimming took 5 bases from V and 7 from J; bases not matched to a gene: 4. CDR1 and CDR2 from the germline V gene are SGHRS and YFSETQ. The chain's CDR3 is CASRQGAIGELFF. The DNA of the CDR3 is TGCGCCAGCAGGCAGGGGGCAATCGGGGAGCTGTTTTTT.

This rearrangement joins TRBV6-6 to TRBJ2-2, with 10 bases identical to TRBD2. This CDR3 is built from 19 residues. V shed 5 bases, J shed 4 bases, and the junction held 16 bases outside the gene matches. CDR1 and CDR2 from the germline V gene are MNHNY and SVGAGI (reference sequence). CDR3 nucleotides: TGTGCCAGCAGTCGAAGACTCCTAGCGGGGGCTTCTGGCACCGGGGAGCTGTTTTTT. This encodes CASSRRLLAGASGTGELFF.

The rearrangement joins TRBV18 to TRBJ1-5; unclear D gene. The CDR3 is made up of 15 amino acids. V was pared by 3 bases and J by 6 bases, with 15 bases between. Per the germline V gene, CDR1 is KGHSH and CDR2 is LQKENI. The CDR3 sequence is CASSPGWEGSQPQHF. The CDR3 DNA is TGTGCCAGCTCACCGGGTTGGGAGGGTAGTCAGCCCCAGCATTTT.

The chain employs TRBV5-1 and TRBJ2-7; 8 bases fit TRBD2. Germline trimming cut 2 bases from V and 1 base from J; bases unmatched to any gene: 5. This CDR3 region has 15 residues. Germline CDR1 SGHRS, CDR2 YFSETQ. The CDR3 spells CASSFLAGDSYEQYF. The CDR3 coding sequence is TGCGCCAGCAGCTTCCTAGCGGGCGATTCCTACGAGCAGTACTTC.

The rearrangement links TRBV9 to TRBJ1-2, with 8 bases aligning to TRBD1. Germline values: CDR1 SGDLS, CDR2 YYNGEE. The CDR3 length is 15 residues. The V and J ends lost 3 bases and 3 bases, in that order; junction bases with no gene match: 7. The CDR3 protein is CASSETGVKDYGYTF. The CDR3 region has the DNA TGTGCCAGCAGCGAGACAGGGGTGAAGGACTATGGCTACACCTTC.

The chain uses TRBV11-3 and TRBJ1-2, with 9 positions matching TRBD1. Unmatched junction bases numbered 9, after V lost 0 bases and J lost 4 bases. The length of the CDR3 is 17 residues. Germline V gene sequence: CDR1 SGHNT, CDR2 YENEEA. CDR3 in amino acids: CASSLEWERGQGYGYTF. In DNA form, the CDR3 reads TGTGCCAGCAGCTTAGAATGGGAACGGGGACAGGGCTATGGCTACACCTTC.